These T cell receptor beta chains were read from a single sample in a study of T cell responses to AZD1222 COVID-19 vaccine. Sequencing used immunoSEQ multiplex PCR; TCRdb keeps in-frame clones, though not all of them. The sample records more than 150,000 clones, 94% being singletons. The specimen comprised peripheral blood, sampled on day 0 of AZD1222 vaccination. The receptors originated from an adult in good health. CDR3s include the opening cysteine and the closing phenylalanine or tryptophan. Fields, in order: D gene, CDR3 length, V gene, clone size, J gene, CDR3 protein, CDR3 DNA. D genes are given only for firm matches. Not all rows give a size; the values are once, few, many and, for expanded clones, a class.

>NA|16|TRBV19|NA|TRBJ2-2
CASSINPAANTGELFF
TGTGCCAGTAGTATAAACCCAGCCGCGAACACCGGGGAGCTGTTTTTT
>NA|20|TRBV4-1|NA|TRBJ2-3
CASSQDRTGTYPLSTDTQYF
TGCGCCAGCAGCCAAGATCGGACGGGGACGTATCCTCTTAGCACAGATACGCAGTATTTT
>NA|13|TRBV12-3/TRBV12-4|once|TRBJ1-1
CASSFRKGTEAFF
TGTGCCAGCAGTTTTAGAAAGGGGACTGAAGCTTTCTTT
>NA|14|TRBV29-1|NA|TRBJ1-2
CSVEDLAGNYGYTF
TGCAGCGTTGAAGATCTGGCAGGAAACTATGGCTACACCTTC
>TRBD1|14|TRBV6-5|NA|TRBJ1-5
CASSWDRLDQPQHF
TGTGCCAGCAGTTGGGACAGGTTAGACCAGCCCCAGCATTTT
>NA|12|TRBV10-2|NA|TRBJ1-1
CASNSGGTEAFF
TGCGCCAGCAATTCGGGGGGCACTGAAGCTTTCTTT
>NA|13|TRBV7-9|NA|TRBJ1-2
CASSLAGGAGYTF
TGTGCCAGCAGCTTAGCAGGGGGGGCTGGCTACACCTTC
>NA|13|TRBV6-5|NA|TRBJ1-6
CASMQGFSSPLHF
TGTGCCAGCATGCAGGGTTTTAGTTCACCCCTCCACTTT
>NA|15|TRBV27|NA|TRBJ1-1
CASSLWSGPNTEAFF
TGTGCCAGCAGTTTATGGTCAGGGCCGAACACTGAAGCTTTCTTT
>TRBD1|14|TRBV3-1/TRBV3-2|NA|TRBJ2-7
CASSQNRGPSEQYF
TGTGCCAGCAGCCAAAACAGGGGACCCTCCGAGCAGTACTTC
>NA|14|TRBV7-9|NA|TRBJ1-5
CASSLAHSNQPQHF
TGTGCCAGCAGCCTAGCCCATAGCAATCAGCCCCAGCATTTT
>TRBD2|15|TRBV3-1/TRBV3-2|NA|TRBJ2-5
CASRRVMGLPETQYF
TGTGCCAGCAGGAGGGTCATGGGACTACCGGAGACCCAGTACTTC
>TRBD2|14|TRBV11-1|NA|TRBJ2-1
CASSLSGTYNEQFF
TGTGCCAGCAGCCTAAGCGGGACCTACAATGAGCAGTTCTTC
>NA|12|TRBV12-3/TRBV12-4|NA|TRBJ1-1
CASSNRETEAFF
TGTGCCAGCAGTAACAGGGAAACTGAAGCTTTCTTT
>NA|15|TRBV7-2|NA|TRBJ2-7
CASSYTGTPTYEQYF
TGTGCCAGCAGCTACACCGGGACACCCACCTACGAGCAGTACTTC
>NA|13|TRBV29-1|NA|TRBJ1-1
CSVQVSVGTEAFF
TGCAGCGTCCAAGTGTCTGTGGGCACTGAAGCTTTCTTT
>TRBD1|14|TRBV5-1|NA|TRBJ2-7
CASGVGQVSGEQYF
TGCGCCAGCGGCGTGGGACAGGTCTCAGGCGAGCAGTACTTC
>NA|15|TRBV5-4|NA|TRBJ1-1
CASSPGGGQGTEAFF
TGTGCCAGCAGCCCCGGGGGAGGACAAGGAACTGAAGCTTTCTTT
>TRBD1|15|TRBV6-5|NA|TRBJ1-1
CASSRTGRMNTEAFF
TGTGCCAGCAGTCGGACAGGACGTATGAACACTGAAGCTTTCTTT
>NA|12|TRBV25-1|NA|TRBJ1-2
CASKAEVTGYTF
TGTGCCAGCAAGGCTGAGGTTACTGGCTACACCTTC
>NA|15|TRBV19|once|TRBJ1-3
CASSTERGSGNTIYF
TGTGCCAGTAGTACCGAACGGGGCTCTGGAAACACCATATATTTT
>NA|15|TRBV9|NA|TRBJ1-3
CASSPGATSGNTIYF
TGTGCCAGCAGTCCAGGAGCTACCTCTGGAAACACCATATATTTT
>TRBD2|15|TRBV7-6|NA|TRBJ2-1
CASSSLAGGYNEQFF
TGTGCCAGCAGCTCCCTAGCGGGAGGGTACAATGAGCAGTTCTTC
>NA|14|TRBV3-1/TRBV3-2|NA|TRBJ2-1
CASSRGASYNEQFF
TGTGCCAGCAGCCGCGGGGCTTCCTACAATGAGCAGTTCTTC
>NA|16|TRBV7-5|NA|TRBJ1-5
CVRSLEVGLWSQPQHF
TGTGTCAGAAGCTTAGAAGTGGGGCTTTGGAGTCAGCCCCAGCATTTT
>NA|16|TRBV6-5|few|TRBJ2-7
CASSYSAFSSSYEQYF
TGTGCCAGCAGTTACTCAGCCTTCTCTAGCTCCTACGAGCAGTACTTC
>TRBD1|15|TRBV19|NA|TRBJ1-1
CASRITGTGGTEAFF
TGTGCCAGTAGGATCACCGGGACAGGGGGAACTGAAGCTTTCTTT
>NA|12|TRBV3-1/TRBV3-2|NA|TRBJ2-1
CASSPVGNEQFF
TGTGCCAGCAGCCCCGTAGGCAATGAGCAGTTCTTC
>TRBD2|14|TRBV5-1|NA|TRBJ2-3
CASSFQRGKDTQYF
TGCGCCAGCAGCTTCCAGCGGGGAAAAGATACGCAGTATTTT
>NA|18|TRBV5-1|NA|TRBJ2-2
CASGLRAGAGSNTGELFF
TGCGCCAGCGGCCTTAGGGCGGGGGCTGGTTCGAACACCGGGGAGCTGTTTTTT
>NA|13|TRBV19|few|TRBJ2-3
CASSKDNTDTQYF
TGTGCCAGTAGTAAAGACAACACAGATACGCAGTATTTT
>TRBD2|17|TRBV29-1|NA|TRBJ2-3
CSVASGSTIWPTDTQYF
TGCAGCGTTGCCAGCGGGAGCACCATATGGCCCACAGATACGCAGTATTTT
>NA|12|TRBV4-1|NA|TRBJ1-1
CASSQGRTEAFF
TGCGCCAGCAGCCAAGGAAGGACTGAAGCTTTCTTT
>TRBD1|16|TRBV12-5|NA|TRBJ1-1
CASGLGQGSSNTEAFF
TGTGCTAGTGGTTTGGGACAGGGGAGTTCGAACACTGAAGCTTTCTTT
>NA|13|TRBV6-1|NA|TRBJ2-5
CASSEERQETQYF
TGTGCCAGCAGTGAGGAACGGCAAGAGACCCAGTACTTC
>TRBD1|15|TRBV9|NA|TRBJ1-3
CASSPNTGEGNTIYF
TGTGCCAGCAGTCCAAACACAGGGGAAGGAAACACCATATATTTT
>NA|13|TRBV5-1|few|TRBJ1-3
CASSPSSGNTIYF
TGCGCCAGCAGCCCCTCCTCTGGAAACACCATATATTTT
>NA|19|TRBV6-4|NA|TRBJ1-2
CASTLSSSFREPLNYGYTF
TGTGCCAGCACTCTGTCTAGTAGCTTCCGGGAGCCACTTAACTATGGCTACACCTTC
>NA|16|TRBV14|NA|TRBJ2-7
CASSQTGIVTVYEQYF
TGTGCCAGCAGCCAAACCGGTATAGTTACCGTCTACGAGCAGTACTTC
>NA|15|TRBV18|few|TRBJ1-2
CASSPLPDRNYGYTF
TGTGCCAGCTCACCACTACCAGATAGGAACTATGGCTACACCTTC
>NA|14|TRBV11-2|NA|TRBJ2-3
CASSLVGETDTQYF
TGTGCCAGCAGCTTAGTGGGAGAGACAGATACGCAGTATTTT
>TRBD1|14|TRBV28|NA|TRBJ2-7
CASSSPGQGVEQYF
TGTGCCAGCAGTTCCCCGGGACAGGGTGTCGAGCAGTACTTC
>NA|14|TRBV4-1|NA|TRBJ1-4
CASSPRETNEKLFF
TGCGCCAGCAGCCCCAGGGAAACTAATGAAAAACTGTTTTTT
>TRBD2|17|TRBV7-9|NA|TRBJ2-2
CASSRRTSGRRTGELFF
TGTGCCAGCAGCCGTCGGACTAGCGGGAGAAGGACCGGGGAGCTGTTTTTT
>NA|14|TRBV3-1/TRBV3-2|NA|TRBJ1-6
CASSLLGRNSPLHF
TGTGCCAGCAGCCTCCTTGGGAGAAATTCACCCCTCCACTTT
>NA|12|TRBV11-2|NA|TRBJ2-7
CASSLGEYEQYF
TGTGCCAGCAGCTTAGGGGAATACGAGCAGTACTTC
>TRBD2|15|TRBV7-9|NA|TRBJ2-7
CASSPGLAGVGEQYF
TGTGCCAGCAGCCCGGGACTAGCGGGAGTGGGGGAGCAGTACTTC
>NA|14|TRBV11-2|NA|TRBJ1-2
CASSLAGQQYGYTF
TGTGCCAGCAGCTTAGCCGGACAGCAATATGGCTACACCTTC
>TRBD1|14|TRBV27|NA|TRBJ1-2
CASSPTGVGYGYTF
TGTGCCAGCAGTCCCACAGGGGTTGGCTATGGCTACACCTTC
>NA|13|TRBV18|NA|TRBJ1-6
CASSPGGFSPLHF
TGTGCCAGCTCCCCGGGGGGCTTTTCACCCCTCCACTTT
>TRBD1|17|TRBV5-5|NA|TRBJ1-4
CASSLRGWRTGVEKLFF
TGTGCCAGCAGCTTGAGGGGATGGAGGACAGGGGTTGAAAAACTGTTTTTT
>NA|14|TRBV5-6|NA|TRBJ2-6
CASSYWTGANVLTF
TGTGCCAGCAGTTACTGGACTGGGGCCAACGTCCTGACTTTC
>NA|15|TRBV30|NA|TRBJ1-3
CAWTWRSLSGNTIYF
TGTGCCTGGACGTGGAGGAGTCTATCCGGAAACACCATATATTTT
>NA|14|TRBV6-4|NA|TRBJ1-2
CASSDGQTSYGYTF
TGTGCCAGCAGTGACGGCCAGACTTCTTATGGCTACACCTTC
>TRBD1|15|TRBV5-1|NA|TRBJ1-6
CASSLGQSYNSPLHF
TGCGCCAGCAGCCTGGGACAGAGCTATAATTCACCCCTCCACTTT
>NA|15|TRBV7-9|NA|TRBJ1-5
CASSLDQGPNQPQHF
TGTGCCAGCAGCTTAGACCAGGGGCCCAATCAGCCCCAGCATTTT
>NA|13|TRBV9|NA|TRBJ2-2
CASSVDPAGELFF
TGTGCCAGCAGCGTAGACCCCGCCGGGGAGCTGTTTTTT
>NA|14|TRBV24-1|NA|TRBJ1-1
CATSERPPNTEAFF
TGTGCCACCAGTGAGAGGCCCCCGAACACTGAAGCTTTCTTT
>NA|18|TRBV4-1|NA|TRBJ1-6
CASSQNAILHSYNSPLHF
TGCGCCAGCAGCCAAAATGCCATCCTCCACTCCTATAATTCACCCCTCCACTTT